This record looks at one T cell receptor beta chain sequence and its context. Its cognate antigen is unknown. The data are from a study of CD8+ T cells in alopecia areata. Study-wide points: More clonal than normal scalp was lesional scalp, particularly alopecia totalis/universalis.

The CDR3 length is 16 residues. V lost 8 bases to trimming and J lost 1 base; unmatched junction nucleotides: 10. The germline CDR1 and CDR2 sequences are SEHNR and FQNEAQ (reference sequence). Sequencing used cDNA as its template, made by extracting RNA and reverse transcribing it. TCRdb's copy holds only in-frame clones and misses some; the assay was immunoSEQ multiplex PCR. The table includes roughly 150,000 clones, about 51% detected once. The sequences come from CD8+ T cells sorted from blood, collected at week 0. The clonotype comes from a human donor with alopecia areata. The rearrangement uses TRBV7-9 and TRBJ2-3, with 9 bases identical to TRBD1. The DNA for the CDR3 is TGTGCCAGCCGCCCGTCCACAGGGGGCCGCACAGATACGCAGTATTTT. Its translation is CASRPSTGGRTDTQYF.